The entry that follows covers one T cell receptor beta chain sequence. Its antigen is still unknown. The authors built TCR beta libraries using iRepertoire HTBI primers and Arm-PCR of CDR3 regions. MiXCR was run by TCRdb on the multiplex PCR reads, yielding one entry per CDR3 protein. The sample includes approximately 300,000 distinct CDR3 sequences, over 15% seen only once; the top ten take less than 45%. This entry is derived from a study of regulatory T cells in long-lasting Graves disease. General study points: Persistent cases favored TRBV28, TRBJ1-2 and TRBJ2-5.

Specified time point: newly diagnosed GD, antithyroid drugs for less than 3 months. Generation of the TCR library employed RNA extracted from PBMCs. This CDR3 contains 15 residues. Losses at the gene ends were 8 bases for V and 0 bases for J; bases not matched to a gene: 7. Germline V gives CDR1 MDHEN, CDR2 SYDVKM. The sample was peripheral blood mononuclear cells (PBMCs), taken at new diagnosis, from a patient treated with antithyroid drugs. The sequence derives from a female donor with Graves disease. This chain joins TRBV28 and TRBJ1-2, with 9 bases matching TRBD1. CDR3 sequence: CASERGQGANYGYTF. The CDR3 DNA sequence: TGTGCCAGCGAGAGGGGACAGGGAGCTAACTATGGCTACACCTTC.